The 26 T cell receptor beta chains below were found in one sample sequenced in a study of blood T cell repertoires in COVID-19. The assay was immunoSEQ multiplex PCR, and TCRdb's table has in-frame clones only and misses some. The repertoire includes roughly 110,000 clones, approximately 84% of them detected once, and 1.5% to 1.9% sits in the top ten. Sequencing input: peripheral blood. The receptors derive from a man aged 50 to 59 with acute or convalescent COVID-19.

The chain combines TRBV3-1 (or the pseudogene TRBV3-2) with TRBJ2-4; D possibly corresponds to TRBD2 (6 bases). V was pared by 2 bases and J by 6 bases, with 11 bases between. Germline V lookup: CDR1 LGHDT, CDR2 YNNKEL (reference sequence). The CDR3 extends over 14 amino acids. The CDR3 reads CASSQRGGGNIQYF. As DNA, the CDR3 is TGTGCCAGCAGCCAACGGGGAGGTGGAAACATTCAGTACTTC.

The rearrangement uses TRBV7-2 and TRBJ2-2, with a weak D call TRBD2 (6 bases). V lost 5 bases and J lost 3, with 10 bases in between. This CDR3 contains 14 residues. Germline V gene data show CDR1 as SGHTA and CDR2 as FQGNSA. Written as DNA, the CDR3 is TGTGCCAGCAGCATGCTAGCGTACACCGGGGAGCTGTTTTTT. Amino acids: CASSMLAYTGELFF.

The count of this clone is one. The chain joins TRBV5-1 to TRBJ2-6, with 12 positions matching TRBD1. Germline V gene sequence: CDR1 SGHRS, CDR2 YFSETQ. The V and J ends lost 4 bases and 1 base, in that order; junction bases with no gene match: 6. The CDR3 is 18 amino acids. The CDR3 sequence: CASSPGTGGTSGANVLTF. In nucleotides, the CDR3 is TGCGCCAGCAGCCCCGGGACAGGGGGCACTTCTGGGGCCAACGTCCTGACTTTC.

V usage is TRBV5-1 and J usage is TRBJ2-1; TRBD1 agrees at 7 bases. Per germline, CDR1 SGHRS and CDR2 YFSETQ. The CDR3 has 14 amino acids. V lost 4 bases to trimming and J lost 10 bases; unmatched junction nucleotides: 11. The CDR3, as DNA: TGCGCCAGCAGCGGCCGACAGGGCCCAGGGGAGCAGTTCTTC. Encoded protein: CASSGRQGPGEQFF.

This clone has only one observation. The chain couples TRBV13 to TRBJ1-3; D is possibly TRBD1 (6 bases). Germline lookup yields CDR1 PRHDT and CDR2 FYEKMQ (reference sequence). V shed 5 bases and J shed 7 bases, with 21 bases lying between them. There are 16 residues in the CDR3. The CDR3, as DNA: TGTGCCAGCAGCCCAACAGGACAGACTTTTAGGAACACCATATATTTT. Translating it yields CASSPTGQTFRNTIYF. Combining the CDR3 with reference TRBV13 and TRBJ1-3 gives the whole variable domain AAGVIQSPRHLIKEKRETATLKCYPIPRHDTVYWYQQGPGQDPQFLISFYEKMQSDKGSIPDRFSAQQFSDYHSELNMSSLELGDSALYFCASSPTGQTFRNTIYFGEGSWLTVV.

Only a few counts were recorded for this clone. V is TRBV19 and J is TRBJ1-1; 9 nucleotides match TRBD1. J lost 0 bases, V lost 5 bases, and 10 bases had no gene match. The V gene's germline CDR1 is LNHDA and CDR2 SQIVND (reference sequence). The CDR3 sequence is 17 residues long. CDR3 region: CASSPATGGRMNTEAFF. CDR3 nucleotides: TGTGCCAGTAGTCCTGCCACAGGGGGCCGCATGAACACTGAAGCTTTCTTT.

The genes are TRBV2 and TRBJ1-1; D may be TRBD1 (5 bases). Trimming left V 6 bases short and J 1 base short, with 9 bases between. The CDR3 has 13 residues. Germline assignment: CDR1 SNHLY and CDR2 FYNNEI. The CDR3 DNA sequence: TGTGCCAGCAGCCAAGGGGAGAACACTGAAGCTTTCTTT. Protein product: CASSQGENTEAFF.

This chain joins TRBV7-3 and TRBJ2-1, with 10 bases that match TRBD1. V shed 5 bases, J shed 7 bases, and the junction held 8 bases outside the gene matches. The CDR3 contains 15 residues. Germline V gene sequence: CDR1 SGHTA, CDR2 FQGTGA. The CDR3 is CASSTGTGAVNEQFF. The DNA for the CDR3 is TGTGCCAGCAGCACCGGGACAGGGGCCGTGAATGAGCAGTTCTTC.

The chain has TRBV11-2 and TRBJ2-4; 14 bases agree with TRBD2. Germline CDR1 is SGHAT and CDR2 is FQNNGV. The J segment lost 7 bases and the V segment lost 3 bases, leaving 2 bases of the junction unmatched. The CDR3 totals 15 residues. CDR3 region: CASSLTSGGANIQYF. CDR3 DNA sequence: TGTGCCAGCAGCTTGACTAGCGGGGGGGCCAACATTCAGTACTTC.

The CDR3: CASSEDRGSYTF. In DNA, the CDR3 is TGTGCCAGCAGTGAAGATCGGGGGAGCTACACCTTC. This chain connects TRBV6-1 to TRBJ1-2; possibly TRBD1 for D (5 bases). Between the trimmed V and J ends, which lost 1 base and 9 bases, there was a span of 9 bases. This CDR3 is 12 amino acids long. Germline V CDR1 and CDR2: MNHNS, SASEGT.

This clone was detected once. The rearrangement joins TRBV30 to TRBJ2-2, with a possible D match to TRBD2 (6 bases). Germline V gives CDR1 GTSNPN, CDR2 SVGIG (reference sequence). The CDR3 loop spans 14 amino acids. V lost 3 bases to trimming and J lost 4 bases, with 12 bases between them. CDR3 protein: CAWRRRGSTGELFF. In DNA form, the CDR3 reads TGTGCCTGGAGGAGGCGGGGAAGCACCGGGGAGCTGTTTTTT.

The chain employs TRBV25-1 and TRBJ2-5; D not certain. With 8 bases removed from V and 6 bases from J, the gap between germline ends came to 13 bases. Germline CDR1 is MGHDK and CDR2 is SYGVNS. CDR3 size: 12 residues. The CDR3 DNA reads TGTGCCAGCGGTTACATGTCCCAGACCCAGTACTTC. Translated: CASGYMSQTQYF.

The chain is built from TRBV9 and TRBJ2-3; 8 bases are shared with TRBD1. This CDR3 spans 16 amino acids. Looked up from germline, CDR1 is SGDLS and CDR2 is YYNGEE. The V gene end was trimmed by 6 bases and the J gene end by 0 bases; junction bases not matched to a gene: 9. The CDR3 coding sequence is TGTGCCAGCACCAGGGGGCCAGCGGGTAGCACAGATACGCAGTATTTT. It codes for CASTRGPAGSTDTQYF.

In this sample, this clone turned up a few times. The CDR3 spells CASSFAGNTGELFF. In DNA, the CDR3 is TGTGCCAGCAGCTTCGCGGGGAACACCGGGGAGCTGTTTTTT. The J gene is TRBJ2-2, the V gene TRBV6-5, with D perhaps TRBD2 (5 bases). Germline V gene lookup returns CDR1 MNHEY and CDR2 SVGAGI. V was cut by 6 bases and J by 1 base, with 9 bases left in between. This CDR3 is 14 amino acids long.

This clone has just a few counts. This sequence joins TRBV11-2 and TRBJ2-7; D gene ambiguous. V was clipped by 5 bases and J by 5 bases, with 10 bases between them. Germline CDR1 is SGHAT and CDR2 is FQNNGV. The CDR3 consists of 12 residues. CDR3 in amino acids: CASSLKANEQYV. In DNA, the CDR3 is TGTGCCAGCAGCCTGAAAGCTAACGAGCAGTACGTC.

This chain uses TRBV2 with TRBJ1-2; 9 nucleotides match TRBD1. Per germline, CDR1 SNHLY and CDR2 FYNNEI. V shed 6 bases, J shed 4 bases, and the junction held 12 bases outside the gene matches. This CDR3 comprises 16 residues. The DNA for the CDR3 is TGTGCCAGCAGGGGAGTACAGGGGGCAGATATCTATGGCTACACCTTC. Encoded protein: CASRGVQGADIYGYTF. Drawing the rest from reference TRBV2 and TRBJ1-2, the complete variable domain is EPEVTQTPSHQVTQMGQEVILRCVPISNHLYFYWYRQILGQKVEFLVSFYNNEISEKSEIFDDQFSVERPDGSNFTLKIRSTKLEDSAMYFCASRGVQGADIYGYTFGSGTRLTVV.

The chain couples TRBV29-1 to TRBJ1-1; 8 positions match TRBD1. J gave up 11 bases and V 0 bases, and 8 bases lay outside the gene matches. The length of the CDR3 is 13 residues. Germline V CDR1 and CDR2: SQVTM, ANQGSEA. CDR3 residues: CSVEEPGGAGAFF. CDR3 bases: TGCAGCGTTGAAGAACCAGGGGGCGCGGGCGCTTTCTTT.

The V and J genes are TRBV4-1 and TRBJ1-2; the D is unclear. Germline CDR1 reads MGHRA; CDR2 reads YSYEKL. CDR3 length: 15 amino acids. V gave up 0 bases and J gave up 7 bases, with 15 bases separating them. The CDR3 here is CASSQERSLLGGYTF. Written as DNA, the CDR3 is TGCGCCAGCAGCCAAGAAAGGAGTCTGTTGGGTGGCTACACCTTC.

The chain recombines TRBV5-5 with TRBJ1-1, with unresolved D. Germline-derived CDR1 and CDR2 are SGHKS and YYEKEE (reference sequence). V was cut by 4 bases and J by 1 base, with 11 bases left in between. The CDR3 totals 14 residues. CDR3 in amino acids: CASSLTNRNTEAFF. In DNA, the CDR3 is TGTGCCAGCAGCCTAACCAACAGGAACACTGAAGCTTTCTTT. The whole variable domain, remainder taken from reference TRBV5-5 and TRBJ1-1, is DAGVTQSPTHLIKTRGQQVTLRCSPISGHKSVSWYQQVLGQGPQFIFQYYEKEERGRGNFPDRFSARQFPNYSSELNVNALLLGDSALYLCASSLTNRNTEAFFGQGTRLTVV.

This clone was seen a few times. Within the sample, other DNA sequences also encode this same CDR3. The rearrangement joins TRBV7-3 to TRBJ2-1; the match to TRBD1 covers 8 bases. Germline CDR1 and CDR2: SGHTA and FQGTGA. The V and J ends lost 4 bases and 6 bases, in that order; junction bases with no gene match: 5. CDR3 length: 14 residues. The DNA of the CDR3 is TGTGCCAGCAGCTCCGGGACAGGAGCCAATGAGCAGTTCTTC. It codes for CASSSGTGANEQFF.

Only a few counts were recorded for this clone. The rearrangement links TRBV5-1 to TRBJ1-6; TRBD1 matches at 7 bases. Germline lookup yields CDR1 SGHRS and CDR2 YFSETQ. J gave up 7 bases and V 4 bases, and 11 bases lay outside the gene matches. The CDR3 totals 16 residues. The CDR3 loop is CASSLYPPGQNSPLHF. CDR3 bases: TGCGCCAGCAGCCTGTACCCACCGGGACAGAATTCACCCCTCCACTTT.

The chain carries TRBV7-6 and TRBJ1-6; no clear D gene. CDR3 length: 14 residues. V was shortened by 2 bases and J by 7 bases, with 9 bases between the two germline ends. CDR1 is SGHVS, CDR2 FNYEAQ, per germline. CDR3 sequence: CASSLKAGNSPLHF. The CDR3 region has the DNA TGTGCCAGCAGCTTAAAAGCCGGGAATTCACCCCTCCACTTT.

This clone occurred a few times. The chain's CDR3 is CAWSSETKDGYTF. CDR3 coding DNA: TGTGCCTGGAGTTCCGAGACTAAGGATGGCTACACCTTC. This chain connects TRBV30 to TRBJ1-2, with no clear D. Germline V gene lookup returns CDR1 GTSNPN and CDR2 SVGIG (reference sequence). This CDR3 contains 13 residues. V lost 2 bases to trimming and J lost 6 bases, with 13 bases between them.

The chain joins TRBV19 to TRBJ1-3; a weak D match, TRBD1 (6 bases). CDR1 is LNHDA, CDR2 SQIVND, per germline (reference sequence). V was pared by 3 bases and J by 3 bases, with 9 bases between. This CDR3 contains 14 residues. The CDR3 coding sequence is TGTGCCAGTAGTATCTCGACAGGTGGAAACACCATATATTTT. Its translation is CASSISTGGNTIYF.

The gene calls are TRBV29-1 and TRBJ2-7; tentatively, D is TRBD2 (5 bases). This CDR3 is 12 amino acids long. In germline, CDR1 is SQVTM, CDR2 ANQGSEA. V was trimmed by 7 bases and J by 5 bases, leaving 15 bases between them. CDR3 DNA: TGCAGCGCAGAGTCGAGGGCCCACGAGCAGTACTTC. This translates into CSAESRAHEQYF.

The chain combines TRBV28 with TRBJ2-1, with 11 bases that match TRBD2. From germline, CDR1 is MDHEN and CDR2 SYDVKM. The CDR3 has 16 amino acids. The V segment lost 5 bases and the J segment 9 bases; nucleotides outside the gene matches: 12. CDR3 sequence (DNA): TGTGCCAGCAGTGTAACCTTAGCGGGGGGGCCGGGTGAGCAGTTCTTC. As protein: CASSVTLAGGPGEQFF.